This TCR beta chain comes out of a study of T cell responses to AZD1222 COVID-19 vaccine. Concerning this clone: The antigen is undetermined.

Clones were read by immunoSEQ multiplex PCR, and TCRdb kept only the in-frame ones, dropping some. The sample consists of over 80,000 clones, around 91% of them appearing once. Whole-study results and caveats: In a largely white British group with more females than males, clonal diversity was possibly underestimated. Increased Spike-specific TCR breadth and depth were observed after two AZD1222 doses. CD4 TCRs covered the whole spike, strongest at regions 160-218 and 743-854.

From germline, CDR1 is MNHEY and CDR2 SVGEGT. This CDR3 region has 17 residues. V shed 0 bases, J shed 0 bases, and the junction held 2 bases outside the gene matches. The rearrangement uses TRBV6-2 or TRBV6-3 and TRBJ2-3; 11 bases agree with TRBD2. The source is an adult in good health. The specimen comprised peripheral blood, sampled on day 0 of AZD1222 vaccination. Here the CDR3 reads CASSYSLAGASTDTQYF. DNA of the CDR3: TGTGCCAGCAGTTACTCACTAGCGGGAGCCAGCACAGATACGCAGTATTTT.